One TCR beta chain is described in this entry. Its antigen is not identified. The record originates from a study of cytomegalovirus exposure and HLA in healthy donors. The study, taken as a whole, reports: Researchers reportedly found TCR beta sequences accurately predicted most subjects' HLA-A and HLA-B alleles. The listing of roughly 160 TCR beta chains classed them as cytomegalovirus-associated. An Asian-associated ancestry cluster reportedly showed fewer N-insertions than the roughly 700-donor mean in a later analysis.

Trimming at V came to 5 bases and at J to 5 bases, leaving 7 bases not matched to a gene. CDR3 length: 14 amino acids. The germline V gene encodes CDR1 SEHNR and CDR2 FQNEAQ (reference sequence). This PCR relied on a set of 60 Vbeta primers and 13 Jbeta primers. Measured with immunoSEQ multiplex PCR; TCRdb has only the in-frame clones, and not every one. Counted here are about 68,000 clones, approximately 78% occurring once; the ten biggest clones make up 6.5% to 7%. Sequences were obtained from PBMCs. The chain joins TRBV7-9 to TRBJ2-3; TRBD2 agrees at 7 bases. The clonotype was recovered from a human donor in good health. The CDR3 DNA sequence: TGTGCCAGCAGCATTATCCCGGGGGGAGATACGCAGTATTTT. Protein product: CASSIIPGGDTQYF.